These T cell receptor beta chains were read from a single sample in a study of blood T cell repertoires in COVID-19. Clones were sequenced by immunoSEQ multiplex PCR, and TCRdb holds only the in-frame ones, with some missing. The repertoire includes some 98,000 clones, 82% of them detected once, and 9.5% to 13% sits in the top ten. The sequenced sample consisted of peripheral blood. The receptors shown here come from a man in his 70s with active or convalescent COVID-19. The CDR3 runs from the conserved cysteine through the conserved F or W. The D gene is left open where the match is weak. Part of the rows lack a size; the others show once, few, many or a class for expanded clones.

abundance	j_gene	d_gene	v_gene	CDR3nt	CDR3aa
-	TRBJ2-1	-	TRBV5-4	TGTGCCAGCAGCTTGGTGGGCGGGTCCTACAATGAGCAGTTCTTC	CASSLVGGSYNEQFF
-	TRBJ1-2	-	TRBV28	TGTGCCAGCAGCCTCGGTTCCGGCTACACCTTC	CASSLGSGYTF
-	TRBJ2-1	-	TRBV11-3	TGTGCCAGCAGCCCGGACAGTCGTAATGAGCAGTTCTTC	CASSPDSRNEQFF
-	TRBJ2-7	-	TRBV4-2	TGTGCCAGCAGCCCCGGCACAGGCCCTTCTATCTACGAGCAGTACTTC	CASSPGTGPSIYEQYF
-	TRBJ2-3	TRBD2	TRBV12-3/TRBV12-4	TGTGCCAGCAGATTTGCGGGGGGAGATACGCAGTATTTT	CASRFAGGDTQYF
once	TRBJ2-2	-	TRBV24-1	TGTGCCACCAGGGACAAAAACACCGGGGAGCTGTTTTTT	CATRDKNTGELFF
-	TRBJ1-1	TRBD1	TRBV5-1	TGCGCCAGCAGCTTGTGGGCAGGGGGCGGAGGCACTGAAGCTTTCTTT	CASSLWAGGGGTEAFF
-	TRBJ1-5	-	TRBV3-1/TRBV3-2	TGTGCCAGCAGCCAAGATGTGGGGGGGAGGGTGACCCAGCATTTT	CASSQDVGGRVTQHF
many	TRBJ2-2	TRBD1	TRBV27	TGTGCCAGCAGACGGACAGGAACGAACACCGGGGAGCTGTTTTTT	CASRRTGTNTGELFF
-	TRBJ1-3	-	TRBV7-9	TGTGCCAGCAGCTTAGTAGGGGGCTCTGGAAACACCATATATTTT	CASSLVGGSGNTIYF
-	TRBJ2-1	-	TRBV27	TGTGCCAGCAGTTTGTCAGGGGGGCCTTACAATGAGCAGTTCTTC	CASSLSGGPYNEQFF
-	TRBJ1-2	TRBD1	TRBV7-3	TGTGCCAGCAGCCCAACAGGGGGCTCCGGCTATGGCTACACCTTC	CASSPTGGSGYGYTF
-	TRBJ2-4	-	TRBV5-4	TGTGCCAGCAGCAACAGACAGCAAGCCAAAAACATTCAGTACTTC	CASSNRQQAKNIQYF
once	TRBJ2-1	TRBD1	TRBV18	TGTGCCAGCTCACCCGCAACAGGGGCAGGGGACAATGAGCAGTTCTTC	CASSPATGAGDNEQFF
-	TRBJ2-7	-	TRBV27	TGTGCCAGCAGTCGCCGGGACACCCGCGAGCAGTACTTC	CASSRRDTREQYF
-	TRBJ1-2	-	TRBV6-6	TGTGCCAGCAGTTATGCAGGGGCCCCTCGTGTTGGCTACACCTTC	CASSYAGAPRVGYTF
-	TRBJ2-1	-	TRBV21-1	TGTGCCAGCAGCAAAGTGGGAGCCTACAATGAGCAGTTCTTC	CASSKVGAYNEQFF
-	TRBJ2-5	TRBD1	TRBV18	TGTGCCAGCTCACCGGGACAGCAAGAGACCCAGTACTTC	CASSPGQQETQYF
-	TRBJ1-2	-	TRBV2	TGTGCCAGCAGCAATAACTATGGCTACACCTTC	CASSNNYGYTF
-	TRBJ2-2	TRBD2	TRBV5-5	TGTGCCAGCAGCTTGAGGGGAGCGGGGGTCAACACCGGGGAGCTGTTTTTT	CASSLRGAGVNTGELFF
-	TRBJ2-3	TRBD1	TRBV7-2	TGTGCCAGCAGCTTAGGGGGACAGGGAACTAGCACAGATACGCAGTATTTT	CASSLGGQGTSTDTQYF
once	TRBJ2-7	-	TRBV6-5	TGTGCCAGCAGTTATGCAGGGACACCCTACGAGCAGTACTTC	CASSYAGTPYEQYF
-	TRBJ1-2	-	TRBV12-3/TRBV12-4	TGTGCCAGCAGTTCACGGTTCGGCTACACCTTC	CASSSRFGYTF
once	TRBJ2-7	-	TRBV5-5	TGTGCCAGCAGCTGGACGGGAATTTCCTACGAGCAGTACTTC	CASSWTGISYEQYF
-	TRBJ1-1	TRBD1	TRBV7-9	TGTGCCAGCAGCCCCATCCCAGGGGGCACCACTGAAGCTTTCTTT	CASSPIPGGTTEAFF
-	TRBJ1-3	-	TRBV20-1	TGCAGTGCTAGTATGGACACTGGAAACACCATATATTTT	CSASMDTGNTIYF
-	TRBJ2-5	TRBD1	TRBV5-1	TGCGCCAGCAGCCGGGACAGCGGCCAAGAGACCCAGTACTTC	CASSRDSGQETQYF
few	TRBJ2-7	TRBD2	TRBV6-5	TGTGCCAGCAGTTCCCGGACTAGCGGGGGCTGGGGGCAGTACTTC	CASSSRTSGGWGQYF
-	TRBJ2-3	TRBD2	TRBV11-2	TGTGCCAGCAGCTTAGACCCCTCGTCATTCGGACGGGGGGGTACAGATACGCAGTATTTT	CASSLDPSSFGRGGTDTQYF
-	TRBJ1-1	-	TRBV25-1	TGTGCCAGCAGTGAGGACAGCTCGAACACTGAAGCTTTCTTT	CASSEDSSNTEAFF
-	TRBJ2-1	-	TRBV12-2	TGTGCAAGTCGCGGGGACAGGGGTGAGGACCATGAGCAGTTCTTC	CASRGDRGEDHEQFF
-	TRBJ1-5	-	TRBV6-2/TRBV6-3	TGTGCCAGCAGTTACTTGCGAGTCAGCAATCAGCCCCAGCATTTT	CASSYLRVSNQPQHF
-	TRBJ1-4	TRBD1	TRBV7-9	TGTGCCAGCAGCTTTATGCGGGACAGGGATTTTGAAAAACTGTTTTTT	CASSFMRDRDFEKLFF
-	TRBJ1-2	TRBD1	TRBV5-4	TGTGCCAGCAGCCTCAGGACAGGGGCCCGCTATGGCTACACCTTC	CASSLRTGARYGYTF
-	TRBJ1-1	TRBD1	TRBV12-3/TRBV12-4	TGTGCCAGCAGCTCACAGGGGGGTACTGAAGCTTTCTTT	CASSSQGGTEAFF
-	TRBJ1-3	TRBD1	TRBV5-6	TGTGCCAGCAGAACAGGGGCTGGAAACACCATATATTTT	CASRTGAGNTIYF
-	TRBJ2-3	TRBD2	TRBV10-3	TGTGCCAGCAGCTCTAGCGGGGGGCGGGGCACAGATACGCAGTATTTT	CASSSSGGRGTDTQYF
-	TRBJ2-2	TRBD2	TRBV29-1	TGCAGCGTGCACGGGGGGACGAACACCGGGGAGCTGTTTTTT	CSVHGGTNTGELFF
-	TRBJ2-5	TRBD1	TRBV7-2	TGTGCCAGCAGCTTAGATCCGACAGGGCAAGAGACCCAGTACTTC	CASSLDPTGQETQYF
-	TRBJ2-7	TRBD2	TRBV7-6	TGTGCCAGCAGCTTAGCGTCGGCTAGCGGGGAGTACGAGCAGTACTTC	CASSLASASGEYEQYF
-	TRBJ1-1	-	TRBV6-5	TGTGCCAGCAGTTACGGAACGGGTGTGAACACTGAAGCTTTCTTT	CASSYGTGVNTEAFF
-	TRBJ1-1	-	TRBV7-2	TGTGCCAGCAGCTTGCCCGGGAGGACTGAAGCTTTCTTT	CASSLPGRTEAFF
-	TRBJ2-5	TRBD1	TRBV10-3	TGTGCCACCGGGGACAGTCAAGAGACCCAGTACTTC	CATGDSQETQYF
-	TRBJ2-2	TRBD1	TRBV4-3	TGCGCCAGCAGCCAAGATCGCCAGGGGGCAACGAACACCGGGGAGCTGTTTTTT	CASSQDRQGATNTGELFF
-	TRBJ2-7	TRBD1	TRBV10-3	TGTGCGAGGGACAGGGGTGAATACGAGCAGTACTTC	CARDRGEYEQYF